Following are 28 T cell receptor beta chains from one sample sequenced in a study of blood T cell repertoires in COVID-19. Generated by immunoSEQ multiplex PCR, the TCRdb table keeps only in-frame clones and is missing some. The sample has 55,000 to 75,000 clones, 80% seen once; the top ten hold 18%. The sample taken for sequencing was peripheral blood. These receptor sequences come from a man in his sixties or seventies who had recovered from COVID-19.

The chain carries TRBV2 and TRBJ1-5; 7 bases fit TRBD1. This CDR3 spans 14 amino acids. Germline values: CDR1 SNHLY, CDR2 FYNNEI. The V gene end was trimmed by 4 bases and the J gene end by 4 bases; junction bases not matched to a gene: 4. The CDR3 loop reads CASSGATGNQPQHF. The CDR3 DNA sequence: TGTGCCAGCAGTGGAGCGACAGGGAATCAGCCCCAGCATTTT.

This rearrangement joins TRBV25-1 to TRBJ2-2; D is possibly TRBD1 (7 bases). The V gene lost 11 bases and the J gene lost 5 bases, with 12 bases spanning the gap. CDR1 and CDR2 from the germline V gene are MGHDK and SYGVNS. The CDR3 contains 12 residues. The CDR3 sequence: CASGGWTGELFF. CDR3 coding DNA: TGTGCCTCAGGGGGGTGGACCGGGGAGCTGTTTTTT. Full variable domain (remainder filled in from reference TRBV25-1 and TRBJ2-2): EADIYQTPRYLVIGTGKKITLECSQTMGHDKMYWYQQDPGMELHLIHYSYGVNSTEKGDLSSESTVSRIRTEHFPLTLESARPSHTSQYLCASGGWTGELFFGEGSRLTVL.

V is TRBV7-2 and J is TRBJ1-5, with D uncertain. V lost 2 bases and J lost 4, with 15 bases in between. Germline-derived CDR1 and CDR2 are SGHTA and FQGNSA. The CDR3 length is 16 residues. The CDR3 region is CASSLNFQVVNQPQHF. In nucleotides, the CDR3 is TGTGCCAGCAGCTTAAACTTCCAGGTTGTAAATCAGCCCCAGCATTTT.

The chain links TRBV11-2 to TRBJ2-7; 9 positions match TRBD2. Trimming took 0 bases from V and 3 from J; bases not matched to a gene: 3. The CDR3 sequence is 15 residues long. From germline, CDR1 is SGHAT and CDR2 FQNNGV. The DNA of the CDR3 is TGTGCCAGCAGCTTAGATAGCGGGAGAGGCTACGAGCAGTACTTC. Translation gives CASSLDSGRGYEQYF.

V gene TRBV7-3 combines with J gene TRBJ2-7, with TRBD2 as a possible D gene (6 bases). Trimming stripped 6 bases from V and 4 bases from J, with 19 bases between. CDR3 length: 15 amino acids. Germline loops: CDR1 SGHTA, CDR2 FQGTGA. The CDR3 region has the DNA TGTGCCAGCAGTTCCGCAGGGTCGGGGGTTTACGAGCAGTACTTC. Encoded protein: CASSSAGSGVYEQYF.

In this sample, this clone turned up once. This chain joins TRBV5-6 and TRBJ2-1; 13 positions agree with TRBD2. The ends lost 5 bases at V and 9 bases at J; junction bases unmatched: 5. The CDR3 contains 14 residues. Germline CDR1 and CDR2: SGHDT and YYEEEE. CDR3 coding DNA: TGTGCCAGCAGTGAACTAGCGGGAGGGCGTGAGCAGTTCTTC. Translating gives CASSELAGGREQFF. Full variable domain (rest looked up from reference TRBV5-6 and TRBJ2-1): DAGVTQSPTHLIKTRGQQVTLRCSPKSGHDTVSWYQQALGQGPQFIFQYYEEEERQRGNFPDRFSGHQFPNYSSELNVNALLLGDSALYLCASSELAGGREQFFGPGTRLTVL.

V gene TRBV29-1 combines with J gene TRBJ2-1; possible D gene TRBD1, 6 bases. Trimming took off 3 bases at V and 4 bases at J, with 16 bases between the two ends. CDR1 and CDR2 from the germline V gene are SQVTM and ANQGSEA. CDR3 length: 15 residues. The CDR3 spells CSVESPTGRYNEQFF. In DNA form, the CDR3 reads TGCAGCGTTGAGAGTCCTACAGGGAGATACAATGAGCAGTTCTTC.

The genes are TRBV11-2 and TRBJ2-3, with TRBD2 matching over 8 bases. The CDR3 sequence is 18 residues long. Germline assignment: CDR1 SGHAT and CDR2 FQNNGV. The V and J ends lost 3 bases and 0 bases, in that order; junction bases with no gene match: 11. The CDR3 DNA sequence: TGTGCCAGCAGCTTTCTAAGCGGGGGCCCCCTCAGCACAGATACGCAGTATTTT. As protein: CASSFLSGGPLSTDTQYF.

The chain has TRBV7-2 and TRBJ1-4; TRBD1 aligns across 9 bases. The CDR3 consists of 14 residues. Germline loops: CDR1 SGHTA, CDR2 FQGNSA. The V gene end was trimmed by 7 bases and the J gene end by 8 bases; junction bases not matched to a gene: 8. CDR3 sequence (DNA): TGTGCCAGCACCCCGGACAGGGGCGACGAAAAACTGTTTTTT. It is translated as CASTPDRGDEKLFF.

The chain recombines TRBV4-1 with TRBJ1-5; the match to TRBD1 covers 7 bases. Trimming cost V 2 bases and J 6 bases; bases outside gene matches: 7. This CDR3 is 15 amino acids long. Germline V lookup: CDR1 MGHRA, CDR2 YSYEKL. CDR3 protein: CASSQTTGKVQPQHF. The CDR3 DNA follows: TGCGCCAGCAGCCAAACGACAGGGAAGGTTCAGCCCCAGCATTTT.

The rearrangement joins TRBV6-4 to TRBJ1-4, with D tentatively TRBD1 (6 bases). CDR1 MRHNA and CDR2 SNTAGT come from the germline V gene. The CDR3 has 15 amino acids. V gave up 5 bases and J gave up 8 bases, with 18 bases separating them. Here the CDR3 DNA reads TGTGCCAGCAGTTCTCAACCCGGACAGACCGAAAAACTGTTTTTT. Its protein is CASSSQPGQTEKLFF.

This chain links TRBV2 with TRBJ2-3, with TRBD2 matching 10 bases. Looked up from germline, CDR1 is SNHLY and CDR2 is FYNNEI. The J segment lost 3 bases and the V segment lost 5 bases, leaving 5 bases of the junction unmatched. The CDR3 is made up of 15 amino acids. Written as DNA, the CDR3 is TGTGCCAGCAGTACCGGGACTAGCGATACAGATACGCAGTATTTT. It encodes CASSTGTSDTDTQYF.

This rearrangement joins TRBV9 to TRBJ2-7; TRBD1 agrees at 7 bases. The CDR3 consists of 15 residues. The junction had 4 bases not matched to a gene; V was cut back by 0 bases and J by 1 base. The germline V gene encodes CDR1 SGDLS and CDR2 YYNGEE. CDR3 sequence reads: CASSVATGDSYEQYF. CDR3 sequence (DNA): TGTGCCAGCAGCGTAGCTACAGGGGATTCCTACGAGCAGTACTTC.

The V call is TRBV28, the J call TRBJ1-1, with a weak D call TRBD1 (5 bases). The V gene's germline CDR1 is MDHEN and CDR2 SYDVKM. Between the trimmed V and J ends, which lost 2 bases and 10 bases, there was a span of 14 bases. This CDR3 is 13 amino acids long. The CDR3 nucleotides read TGTGCCAGCAGTTTAGGGGGGGGTCGCGGAGCTTTCTTT. This translates into CASSLGGGRGAFF.

V usage is TRBV10-3 and J usage is TRBJ2-3, with TRBD2 matching 8 bases. CDR3 length: 16 amino acids. The germline V gene encodes CDR1 ENHRY and CDR2 SYGVKD. V trimming: 5 bases; J trimming: 4 bases; junction bases outside the gene matches: 11. In DNA, the CDR3 is TGTGCCATCAGTTTTACAGGGACTAGGGGGGCAGATACGCAGTATTTT. Protein product: CAISFTGTRGADTQYF.

The rearrangement uses TRBV28 and TRBJ2-4, with 9 bases identical to TRBD1. Trimming cost V 5 bases and J 7 bases; bases outside gene matches: 9. This CDR3 region has 15 residues. The V gene's germline CDR1 is MDHEN and CDR2 SYDVKM. CDR3 in amino acids: CASSNPGQGRNIQYF. CDR3 coding DNA: TGTGCCAGCAGTAACCCAGGACAGGGGAGGAACATTCAGTACTTC.

This sequence joins TRBV6-5 and TRBJ2-5; 10 positions agree with TRBD1. Germline V gene lookup returns CDR1 MNHEY and CDR2 SVGAGI. Trimming cost V 6 bases and J 4 bases; bases outside gene matches: 8. This CDR3 region has 15 residues. The CDR3 protein is CASRSPDRGLETQYF. CDR3 DNA: TGTGCCAGCAGATCCCCAGACAGGGGGCTAGAGACCCAGTACTTC.

V usage is TRBV27 and J usage is TRBJ2-5; the D is unclear. Germline CDR1 is MNHEY and CDR2 is SMNVEV (reference sequence). The V end was cut by 6 bases, the J end by 3 bases, with 17 bases between. This CDR3 has 15 residues. The CDR3 DNA sequence: TGTGCCAGCAGCCTTAGTGGTAGGAGAGAAGAGACCCAGTACTTC. Residues: CASSLSGRREETQYF.

The chain uses TRBV6-1 and TRBJ2-2; D may be TRBD1 (6 bases). From germline, CDR1 is MNHNS and CDR2 SASEGT. Trimming left V 3 bases short and J 1 base short, with 9 bases between. The CDR3 has 15 residues. The chain's CDR3 is CASSERTENTGELFF. For the CDR3, the DNA is TGTGCCAGCAGTGAGCGGACAGAGAACACCGGGGAGCTGTTTTTT.

This clone was recorded only once. V usage is TRBV7-9 and J usage is TRBJ2-1; TRBD2 agrees at 15 bases. The length of the CDR3 is 17 residues. V dropped 10 bases and J dropped 3; count of bases not matched to a gene: 10. Germline V gene lookup returns CDR1 SEHNR and CDR2 FQNEAQ (reference sequence). The CDR3 reads CATAGTSGGILYNEQFF. CDR3 bases: TGTGCCACCGCTGGGACTAGCGGGGGGATCCTCTACAATGAGCAGTTCTTC.

The J gene is TRBJ2-1, the V gene TRBV30; D is uncertain. Germline CDR1 reads GTSNPN; CDR2 reads SVGIG (reference sequence). V was pared by 4 bases and J by 5 bases, with 15 bases between. The CDR3 spans 14 residues. CDR3 loop: CAWTIGSEDNEQFF. CDR3 bases: TGTGCCTGGACCATCGGGTCAGAGGACAATGAGCAGTTCTTC.

The chain couples TRBV28 to TRBJ1-5; 10 bases align to TRBD1. There are 17 residues in the CDR3. The V gene end was trimmed by 4 bases and the J gene end by 6 bases; junction bases not matched to a gene: 12. CDR1 is MDHEN, CDR2 SYDVKM, per germline. DNA for the CDR3: TGTGCCAGCAGTTCCGACCCCGGGACAGGGGAGGGTCAGCCCCAGCATTTT. As protein: CASSSDPGTGEGQPQHF.

This rearrangement joins TRBV19 to TRBJ1-5, with D hard to call. The CDR3 has 15 amino acids. Trimming pared 3 bases from V and 3 bases from J, leaving 12 bases between. The germline V gene encodes CDR1 LNHDA and CDR2 SQIVND (reference sequence). The CDR3: CASSIPRGNNQPQHF. CDR3 DNA: TGTGCCAGTAGTATCCCTCGAGGGAACAATCAGCCCCAGCATTTT.

The rearrangement joins TRBV9 to TRBJ2-3, with D possibly matching TRBD1 (6 bases). Germline V gene lookup returns CDR1 SGDLS and CDR2 YYNGEE. V was cut by 4 bases and J by 0 bases, with 12 bases left in between. CDR3 length: 15 amino acids. CDR3 sequence reads: CASSIRDISTDTQYF. Here the CDR3 DNA reads TGTGCCAGCAGCATTCGGGACATTAGCACAGATACGCAGTATTTT.

The gene calls are TRBV2 and TRBJ1-5; D might be TRBD1 (6 bases). CDR3 size: 17 residues. V was trimmed by 5 bases and J by 2 bases, leaving 19 bases between them. Germline loops: CDR1 SNHLY, CDR2 FYNNEI. The CDR3 reads CASSSQTGTFGNQPQHF. The CDR3 region has the DNA TGTGCCAGCAGTTCTCAAACCGGGACATTTGGCAATCAGCCCCAGCATTTT.

The chain carries TRBV21-1 and TRBJ1-5; the D call TRBD1 from the table was never checked on the DNA. TRBV21-1 is designated a pseudogene. This CDR3 region has 15 residues. The CDR3 loop reads CASSLRDSRNQPQHF. In nucleotides, the CDR3 is TGTGCCAGCAGCTTAAGGGACAGCCGGAATCAGCCCCAGCATTTT.

This clone was seen a few times. The chain is built from TRBV5-1 and TRBJ1-3, with D unclear. Trimming left V 4 bases short and J 1 base short, with 12 bases between. CDR1 and CDR2 from the germline V gene are SGHRS and YFSETQ. This CDR3 comprises 15 residues. The CDR3 sequence: CASSLGSQSGNTIYF. CDR3 nucleotide sequence: TGCGCCAGCAGCCTAGGGAGTCAGTCTGGAAACACCATATATTTT.

The chain employs TRBV30 and TRBJ1-3, with D unresolved. Per the germline V gene, CDR1 is GTSNPN and CDR2 is SVGIG (reference sequence). This CDR3 spans 17 amino acids. With 2 bases removed from V and 0 bases from J, the gap between germline ends came to 17 bases. This chain's CDR3 is CAWSLYAGFNSGNTIYF. The CDR3, as DNA: TGTGCCTGGAGTCTGTATGCGGGTTTCAACTCTGGAAACACCATATATTTT.